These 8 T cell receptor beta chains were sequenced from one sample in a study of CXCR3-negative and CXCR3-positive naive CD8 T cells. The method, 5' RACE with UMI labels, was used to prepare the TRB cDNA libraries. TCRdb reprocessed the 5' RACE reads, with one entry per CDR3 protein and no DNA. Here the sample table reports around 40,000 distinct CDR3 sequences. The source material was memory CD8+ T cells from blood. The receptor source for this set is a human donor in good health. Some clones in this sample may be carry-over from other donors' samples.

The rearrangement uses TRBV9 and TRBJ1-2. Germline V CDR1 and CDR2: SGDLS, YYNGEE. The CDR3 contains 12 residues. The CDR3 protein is CASSVAPYGYTF.

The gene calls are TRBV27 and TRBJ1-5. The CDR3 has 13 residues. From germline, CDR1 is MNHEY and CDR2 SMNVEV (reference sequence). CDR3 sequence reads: CASSLSSYQPQHF.

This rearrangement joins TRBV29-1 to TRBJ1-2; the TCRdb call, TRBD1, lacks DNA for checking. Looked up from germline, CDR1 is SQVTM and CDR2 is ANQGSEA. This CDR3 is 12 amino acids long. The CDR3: CSTPWGDYGYTF.

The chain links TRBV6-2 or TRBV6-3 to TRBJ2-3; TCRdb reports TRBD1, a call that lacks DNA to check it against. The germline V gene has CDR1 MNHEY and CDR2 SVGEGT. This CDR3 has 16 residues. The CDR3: CASSDMETGVAYTQYF.

CDR3 region: CASSQVLGQEIIYEQYF. The chain recombines TRBV3-1 with TRBJ2-7; TCRdb names TRBD1, which stays unverified in the absence of DNA. The CDR3 spans 17 residues. From germline, CDR1 is LGHDT and CDR2 YNNKEL (reference sequence).

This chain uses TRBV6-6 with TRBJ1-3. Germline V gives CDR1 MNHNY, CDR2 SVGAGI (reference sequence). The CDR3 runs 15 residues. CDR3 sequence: CASSYLGTAGNTIYF.

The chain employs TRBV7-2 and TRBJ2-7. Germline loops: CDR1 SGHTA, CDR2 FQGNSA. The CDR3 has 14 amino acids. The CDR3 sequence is CASSQSGFSYEQYF.

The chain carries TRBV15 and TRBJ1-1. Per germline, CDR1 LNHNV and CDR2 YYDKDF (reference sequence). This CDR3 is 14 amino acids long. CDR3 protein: CATRETDPNTEAFF. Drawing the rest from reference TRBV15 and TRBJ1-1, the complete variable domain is DAMVIQNPRYQVTQFGKPVTLSCSQTLNHNVMYWYQQKSSQAPKLLFHYYDKDFNNEADTPDNFQSRRPNTSFCFLDIRSPGLGDTAMYLCATRETDPNTEAFFGQGTRLTVV.